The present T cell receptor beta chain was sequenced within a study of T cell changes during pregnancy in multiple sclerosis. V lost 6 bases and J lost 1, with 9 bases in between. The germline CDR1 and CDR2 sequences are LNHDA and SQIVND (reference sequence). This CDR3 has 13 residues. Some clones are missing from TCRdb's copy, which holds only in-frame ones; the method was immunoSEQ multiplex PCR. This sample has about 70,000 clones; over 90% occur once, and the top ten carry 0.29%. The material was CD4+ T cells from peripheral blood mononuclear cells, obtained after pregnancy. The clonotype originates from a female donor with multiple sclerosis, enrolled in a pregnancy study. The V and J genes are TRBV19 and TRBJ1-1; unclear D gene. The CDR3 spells CASRPRGNTEAFF. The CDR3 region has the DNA TGTGCCAGTAGGCCCCGGGGGAACACTGAAGCTTTCTTT.